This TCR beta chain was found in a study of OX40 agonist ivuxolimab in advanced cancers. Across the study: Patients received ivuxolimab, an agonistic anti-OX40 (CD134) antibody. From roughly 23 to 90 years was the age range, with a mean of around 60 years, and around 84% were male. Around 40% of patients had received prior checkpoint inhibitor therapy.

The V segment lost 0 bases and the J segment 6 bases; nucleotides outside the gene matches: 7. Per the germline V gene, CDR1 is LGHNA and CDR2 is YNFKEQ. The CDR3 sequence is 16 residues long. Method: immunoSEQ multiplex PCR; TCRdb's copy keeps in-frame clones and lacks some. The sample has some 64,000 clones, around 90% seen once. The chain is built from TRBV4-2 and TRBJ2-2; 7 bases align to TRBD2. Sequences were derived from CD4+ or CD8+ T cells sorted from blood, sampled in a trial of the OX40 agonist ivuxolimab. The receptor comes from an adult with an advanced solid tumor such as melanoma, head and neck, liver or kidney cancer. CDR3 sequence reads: CASSQDWRELPGELFF. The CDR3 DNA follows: TGTGCCAGCAGCCAAGATTGGCGGGAGTTGCCCGGGGAGCTGTTTTTT.